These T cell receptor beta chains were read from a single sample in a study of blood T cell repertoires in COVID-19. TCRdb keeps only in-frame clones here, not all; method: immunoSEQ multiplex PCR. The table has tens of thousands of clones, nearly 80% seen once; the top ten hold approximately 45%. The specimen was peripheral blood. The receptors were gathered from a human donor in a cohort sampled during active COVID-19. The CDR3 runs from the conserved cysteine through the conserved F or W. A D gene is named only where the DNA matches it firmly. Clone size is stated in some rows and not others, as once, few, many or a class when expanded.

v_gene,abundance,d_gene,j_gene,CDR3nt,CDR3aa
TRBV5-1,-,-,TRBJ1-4,TGCGCCAGCAGCTTGCGGACAGATGAAAAACTGTTTTTT,CASSLRTDEKLFF
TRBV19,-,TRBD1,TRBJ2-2,TGTGCCTCCCACCCCCGCGACAGGGGGGTATTCGGGGAGCTGTTTTTT,CASHPRDRGVFGELFF
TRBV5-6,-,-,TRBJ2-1,TGTGCCAGCAGCTTCCGTGATCGAGCCTACAATGAGCAGTTCTTC,CASSFRDRAYNEQFF
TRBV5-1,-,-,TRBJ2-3,TGCGCCAGCAGCTTGAGAGGGGACACCAACGAGCAGTATTTT,CASSLRGDTNEQYF
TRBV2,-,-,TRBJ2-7,TGTGCCAGCAGGGCTAGCGCTAGTGGGTCCTACGAGCAGTACTTC,CASRASASGSYEQYF
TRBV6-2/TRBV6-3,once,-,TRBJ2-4,TGTGCCAGCAGTGGAGGTCACATCGAGGAGTACTTC,CASSGGHIEEYF
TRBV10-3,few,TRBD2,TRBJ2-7,TGTGCCATCAGGGGGACTATGATCTACGAGCAGTACTTC,CAIRGTMIYEQYF
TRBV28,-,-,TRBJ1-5,TGTGCCAGCAGTCCCAACCTAGCGAAGTCGATCGATCAGCCCCAGCATTTT,CASSPNLAKSIDQPQHF
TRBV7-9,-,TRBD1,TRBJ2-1,TGTGCCAGCACCTGGGGGGCACAGGGGACAGGTGAGCAGTTCTTC,CASTWGAQGTGEQFF
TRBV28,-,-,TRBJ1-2,TGTGCCAGCAGTCCCCCGGGTCTCTATGGCTACACCTTC,CASSPPGLYGYTF
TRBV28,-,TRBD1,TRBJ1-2,TGTGCCAGCACCCGGTACGACAGGGGTTATGGCTACACCTTC,CASTRYDRGYGYTF
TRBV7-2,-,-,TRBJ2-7,TGTGCCAGCAGCTTAAGCCCGGGGGAGGTCTCCTACGAGCAGTACTTC,CASSLSPGEVSYEQYF
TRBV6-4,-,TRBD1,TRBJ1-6,TGTGCCAGCAGTACTGACGGGACAGGGAATTCACCCCTCCACTTT,CASSTDGTGNSPLHF
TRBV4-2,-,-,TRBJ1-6,TGTGCCAGCAGCCAAGCAGAGGGGGGGGGAAATTCACCCCTCCACTTT,CASSQAEGGGNSPLHF
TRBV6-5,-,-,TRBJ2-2,TGTGCCAGCACCCCAGGGGGGACCGGGGAGCTGTTTTTT,CASTPGGTGELFF
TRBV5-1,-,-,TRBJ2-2,TGCGCCAGCCGCCGAGGGCCCCTCAACACCGGGGAGCTGTTTTTT,CASRRGPLNTGELFF
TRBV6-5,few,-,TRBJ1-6,TGTGCCAGCAGTTACCCAAATTCACCCCTCCACTTT,CASSYPNSPLHF
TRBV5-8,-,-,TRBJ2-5,TGTGCCAGCAGCTCGGGACTGGCCCAAGAGACCCAGTACTTC,CASSSGLAQETQYF
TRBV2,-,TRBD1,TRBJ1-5,TGTGCCAGCAGGACACAGGGGTTCGATCAGCCCCAGCATTTT,CASRTQGFDQPQHF
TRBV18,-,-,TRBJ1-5,TGTGCCAGCTCACCACAAGGGGGGGACAATCAGCCCCAGCATTTT,CASSPQGGDNQPQHF
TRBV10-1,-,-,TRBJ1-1,TGCGCCAGCAGTGAGTTGACAGGGAACACTGAAGCTTTCTTT,CASSELTGNTEAFF
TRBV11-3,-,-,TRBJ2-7,TGTGCCAGCAGCTTAGGGAGGGTCGGTGAGCAGTACTTC,CASSLGRVGEQYF
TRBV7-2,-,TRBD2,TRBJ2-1,TGTGCCAGCAACCCTAGCGGGAGTAACTATGAGCAGTTCTTC,CASNPSGSNYEQFF
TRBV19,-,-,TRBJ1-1,TGTGCCAGTAGTATGAAGGACAGGAACACTGAAGCTTTCTTT,CASSMKDRNTEAFF
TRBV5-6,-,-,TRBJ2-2,TGTGCCAGCAGCTCTAACACCGGGGAGCTGTTTTTT,CASSSNTGELFF
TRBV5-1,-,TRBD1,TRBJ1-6,TGCGCCAGCAGCTCGGCAGGGACAGATAATTCACCCCTCCACTTT,CASSSAGTDNSPLHF
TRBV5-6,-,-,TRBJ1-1,TGTGCCAGCAGCTTGTTGGGCGGGGGTACGAACACTGAAGCTTTCTTT,CASSLLGGGTNTEAFF
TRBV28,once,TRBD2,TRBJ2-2,TGTGCCAGCAGCCCCCGCGGGAGAACCGGGGAGCTGTTTTTT,CASSPRGRTGELFF
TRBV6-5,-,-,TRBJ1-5,TGTGCCAGCATGGCGGGGATTGGGGGCAATCAGCCCCAGCATTTT,CASMAGIGGNQPQHF
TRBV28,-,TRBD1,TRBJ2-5,TGTGCCAGCAGTCGACAGGGGGATGAGACCCAGTACTTC,CASSRQGDETQYF
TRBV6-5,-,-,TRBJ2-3,TGTGCCAGCACGCGCGTGGGCACAGATACGCAGTATTTT,CASTRVGTDTQYF
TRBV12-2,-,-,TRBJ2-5,TGTGCAAGTCCCCCATGGACAGGGAGGGGAGAGACCCAGTACTTC,CASPPWTGRGETQYF
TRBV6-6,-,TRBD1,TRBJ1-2,TGTGCCAGCAGGGAAGGGGGCAGTGGCTACACCTTC,CASREGGSGYTF
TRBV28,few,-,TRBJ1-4,TGTGCCAGCAGTTCGGGAGGCTCTGAAAAACTGTTTTTT,CASSSGGSEKLFF
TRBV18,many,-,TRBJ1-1,TGTGCCAGCTCACCGAAGCAGGGGCAGGACACTGAAGCTTTCTTT,CASSPKQGQDTEAFF
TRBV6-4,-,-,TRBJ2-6,TGTGCCAGCAGTGACTCCGGGGGCTCTGGGGCCAACGTCCTGACTTTC,CASSDSGGSGANVLTF
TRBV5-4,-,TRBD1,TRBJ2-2,TGTGCCAGCAGTGGGACAGGGTACACCGGGGAGCTGTTTTTT,CASSGTGYTGELFF
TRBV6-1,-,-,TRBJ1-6,TGTGCCAGCAGTGAACAGCGGGCTAATTCACCCCTCCACTTT,CASSEQRANSPLHF
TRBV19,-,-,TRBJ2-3,TGTGCCAGTAGTATGCGCCCAGGATTAAGCACAGATACGCAGTATTTT,CASSMRPGLSTDTQYF
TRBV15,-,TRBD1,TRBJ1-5,TGTGCCACCAGCAGATCCGGGACAGCCAATCAGCCCCAGCATTTT,CATSRSGTANQPQHF
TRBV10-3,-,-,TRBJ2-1,TGTGCCATCAGTGGGCTAGCGAGCGAGGGCGATGAGCAGTTCTTC,CAISGLASEGDEQFF
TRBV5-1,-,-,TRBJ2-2,TGCGCCAGCAGCTTGGGGCAGAACACCGGGGAGCTGTTTTTT,CASSLGQNTGELFF
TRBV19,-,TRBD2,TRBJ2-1,TGTGCCAGTAGTATGCTAGCGGGGGGGCCTTTGGATGAGCAGTTCTTC,CASSMLAGGPLDEQFF
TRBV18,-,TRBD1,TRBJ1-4,TGTGCCAGCTCACCAAAGGGGGCGGGTGAAAAACTGTTTTTT,CASSPKGAGEKLFF
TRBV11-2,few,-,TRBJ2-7,TGTGCCAGCAGCTACCCCAGTGGCGGGCGTCGGACCCTTTCCTACGAGCAGTACTTC,CASSYPSGGRRTLSYEQYF
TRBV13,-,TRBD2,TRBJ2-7,TGTGCCAGCAGCCCCTCTAGCGGGGTCCGGGGTGGCCCCTACGAGCAGTACTTC,CASSPSSGVRGGPYEQYF
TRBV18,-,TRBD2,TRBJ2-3,TGTGCCAGCTCACCACAAGTAGCGGGGGGGGCAGATACGCAGTATTTT,CASSPQVAGGADTQYF
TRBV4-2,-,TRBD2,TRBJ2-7,TGTGCCAGCAGCCAAGAGGGGGGGACTATCTCCTACGAGCAGTACTTC,CASSQEGGTISYEQYF
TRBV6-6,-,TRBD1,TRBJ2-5,TGTGCCAGCAGTTACCCACAGGGGAGTGGGGAGACCCAGTACTTC,CASSYPQGSGETQYF
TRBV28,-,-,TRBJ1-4,TGTGCCAGCAGTTTGATCGGGGGAGGGAAAAAACTGTTTTTT,CASSLIGGGKKLFF
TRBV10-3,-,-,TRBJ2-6,TGTGCCATCAGTGAGTCGGGGGGGCAGGGACCCTCTGGGGCCAACGTCCTGACTTTC,CAISESGGQGPSGANVLTF
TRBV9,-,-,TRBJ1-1,TGTGCCAGCAGCTTGGGAGGGATGAACACTGAAGCTTTCTTT,CASSLGGMNTEAFF
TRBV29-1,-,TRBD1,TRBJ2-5,TGCAGCGTTGAAGATCAAGGGGGCAGGGGAGAGACCCAGTACTTC,CSVEDQGGRGETQYF
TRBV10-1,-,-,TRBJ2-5,TGCGCCAGCAGTGACCCCGGAGCGGATGTTCAAGAGACCCAGTACTTC,CASSDPGADVQETQYF